The clone carrying this T cell receptor (beta chain) was picked up a small number of times. Its antigen remains unknown. The CDR3 consists of 14 residues. Trimming shortened V by 5 bases and J by 0 bases, and 9 bases separated the two germline ends. Germline V gives CDR1 MDHEN, CDR2 SYDVKM. These data belong to a study of identical twins. Findings of the study overall: An excess of low generation probability was shown by twin-shared out-of-frame alpha sequences. Fewer insertions marked abundant cord blood beta clonotypes; young adult naive trended weakly, memory not at all.

There were only healthy Caucasians among the donors. TCRdb re-called the 5' RACE reads through MiXCR, storing one row per CDR3 protein. The table has nearly 900,000 distinct CDR3 sequences, roughly an eighth seen once; the top ten hold under 2%. This same sample was also taken into another study, of yellow fever vaccine responses in identical twins.

V and J are TRBV28 and TRBJ2-3; possible D gene TRBD1, 5 bases. The material sequenced was PBMCs. The clonotype was recovered from a woman between 18 and 29 years old in good health. The CDR3, as DNA: TGTGCCAGCAGTACCCGACAGAGCACAGATACGCAGTATTTT. Residues: CASSTRQSTDTQYF.